Here is one T cell receptor beta chain with its context. The record originates from a study of blood T cell repertoires in COVID-19. Study information: Italy, Spain and the United States were the sources of the convalescent and acute COVID-19 samples. T cells, B-cell-depleted T cells, or PBMCs supplied cDNA or gDNA.

Authors' analysis steps: Reference gene primer amplification gave nucleated cell count estimates. Libraries were prepared by immunoSEQ multiplex PCR; TCRdb keeps only in-frame clonotypes and omits some of them. V and J calls and clone size are copied from that table; D and trimming were computed from the DNA. The sample yields under 75,000 clones, roughly nine tenths seen once. This clonotype was obtained from a man in his fifties or sixties with active COVID-19. Material for sequencing was peripheral blood.

CDR3 loop: CASSWGQGVTGELFF. The CDR3, as DNA: TGTGCCAGTAGTTGGGGACAGGGGGTTACCGGGGAGCTGTTTTTT. V is TRBV19 and J is TRBJ2-2, with 11 nucleotides matching TRBD1. This CDR3 has 15 residues. CDR1 LNHDA and CDR2 SQIVND come from the germline V gene (reference sequence). V trimming: 5 bases; J trimming: 5 bases; junction bases outside the gene matches: 4.